The entry below gives a single T cell receptor beta chain sequence along with its context. Its antigen is unknown. This sample was taken from a study of shared clonotypes between healthy human individuals. Study information: Per-donor plates numbered three CD4 naive, three CD4 memory, two CD8 naive and one CD8 memory. Whole-study findings and limits: The study's rarefaction showed incomplete sorted-subset sequencing despite large depth. Richness estimates generally favored naive over memory subsets.

TCRdb's table, derived via immunoSEQ multiplex PCR, lists solely in-frame clones and lacks some. Of about 1.5 million clones listed, roughly 96% are singletons. Germline CDR1 and CDR2: MNHEY and SVGAGI. V shed 2 bases and J shed 4 bases, with 14 bases lying between them. This CDR3 has 16 amino acids. The rearrangement uses TRBV6-5 and TRBJ2-2; unclear D gene. The sequence came from a man aged 25 to 40 in good health. The sample consisted of naive CD4+ T cells sorted from blood. Subset reported: CD45RA+ positively selected. In DNA, the CDR3 is TGTGCCAGCAGTTACATGACGACGCTGGCCACCGGGGAGCTGTTTTTT. Protein sequence: CASSYMTTLATGELFF.